This TCR beta chain derives from a study of blood T cells in healthy people across ages. General study findings and limits: More naive CD4+ cells and higher diversity were found in long-lived than in aged donors.

Using a J-beta primer mix together with a sample-barcoded 5' primer, a second PCR was run for roughly 7 to 12 cycles. TCRdb re-called the 5' RACE reads through MiXCR, storing one row per CDR3 protein. This sample has about 1.4 million distinct CDR3 sequences, with around 59% found just once. V gave up 4 bases and J gave up 2 bases, with 9 bases separating them. From germline, CDR1 is MNHNS and CDR2 SASEGT. The CDR3 contains 13 residues. Regarding this clonotype: Its antigen remains unknown.

The sample taken for sequencing was blood. This sequence joins TRBV6-1 and TRBJ2-7; no reliable D call. This sequence originates from a man between 18 and 29 years old in good health. CDR3 amino acids: CASSGSQPYEQYF. The CDR3 region has the DNA TGTGCCAGCAGTGGTTCACAACCCTACGAGCAGTACTTC.